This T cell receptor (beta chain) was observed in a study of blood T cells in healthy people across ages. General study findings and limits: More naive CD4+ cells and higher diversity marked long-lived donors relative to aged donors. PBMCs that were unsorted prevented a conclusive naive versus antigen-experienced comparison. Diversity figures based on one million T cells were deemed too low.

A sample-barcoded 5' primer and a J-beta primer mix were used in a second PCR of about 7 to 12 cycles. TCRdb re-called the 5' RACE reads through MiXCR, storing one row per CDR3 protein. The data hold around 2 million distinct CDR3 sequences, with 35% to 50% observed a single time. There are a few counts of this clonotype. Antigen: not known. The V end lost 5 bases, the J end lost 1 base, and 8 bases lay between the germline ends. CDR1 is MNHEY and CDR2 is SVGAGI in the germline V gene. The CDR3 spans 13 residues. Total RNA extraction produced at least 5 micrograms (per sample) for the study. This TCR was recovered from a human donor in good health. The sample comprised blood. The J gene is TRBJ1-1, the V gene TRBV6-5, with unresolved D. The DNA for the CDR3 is TGTGCCAGCAGTCACCTCGGGAACACTGAAGCTTTCTTT. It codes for CASSHLGNTEAFF.